This T cell receptor beta chain was documented in a study of blood T cell repertoires in COVID-19. The wider study: Spain, Italy and the United States supplied samples that represented acute and convalescent COVID-19. Sources were T cells, B-cell-depleted T cells, or PBMCs; the material itself was cDNA or gDNA.

This clone was seen a few times. The CDR3 runs 14 residues. Germline CDR1 reads MDHEN; CDR2 reads SYDVKM. The V and J ends lost 7 bases and 1 base respectively, with 10 bases between them. In the authors' workflow: It was from reference gene primer amplification that nucleated cell counts were estimated. TCRdb's copy holds only in-frame clones and misses some; the assay was immunoSEQ multiplex PCR. V and J calls and clone size come straight from that table; D and trimming were deduced from the DNA. The sample records 35,000 to 55,000 clones, 82% being singletons. Sequencing was performed on peripheral blood. This clonotype originated in a woman aged 65 to 85 with acute or convalescent COVID-19. The V gene is TRBV28, the J gene TRBJ1-4; D is perhaps TRBD1 (5 bases). The CDR3 reads CASTGGVTNEKLFF. The CDR3 bases are TGTGCCAGCACTGGAGGGGTAACTAATGAAAAACTGTTTTTT.